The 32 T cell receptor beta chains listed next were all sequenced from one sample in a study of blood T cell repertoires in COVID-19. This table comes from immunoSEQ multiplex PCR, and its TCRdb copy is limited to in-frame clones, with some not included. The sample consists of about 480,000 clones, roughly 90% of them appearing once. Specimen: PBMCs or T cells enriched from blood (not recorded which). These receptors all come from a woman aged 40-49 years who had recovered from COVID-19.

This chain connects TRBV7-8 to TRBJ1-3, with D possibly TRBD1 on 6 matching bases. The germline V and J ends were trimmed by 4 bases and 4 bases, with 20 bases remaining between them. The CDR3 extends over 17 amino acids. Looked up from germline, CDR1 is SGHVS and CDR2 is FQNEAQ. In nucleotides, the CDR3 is TGTGCCAGCAGCTACGCGGACAGCATGGATATAGGAAACACCATATATTTT. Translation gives CASSYADSMDIGNTIYF. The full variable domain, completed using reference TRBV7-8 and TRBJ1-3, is GAGVSQSPRYKVAKRGQDVALRCDPISGHVSLFWYQQALGQGPEFLTYFQNEAQLDKSGLPSDRFFAERPEGSVSTLKIQRTQQEDSAVYLCASSYADSMDIGNTIYFGEGSWLTVV.

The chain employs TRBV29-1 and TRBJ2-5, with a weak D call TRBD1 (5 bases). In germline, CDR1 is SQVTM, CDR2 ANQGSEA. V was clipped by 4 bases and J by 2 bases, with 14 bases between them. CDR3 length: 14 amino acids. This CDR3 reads CSVVETVIQETQYF. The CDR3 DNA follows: TGCAGCGTTGTGGAGACAGTAATTCAAGAGACCCAGTACTTC.

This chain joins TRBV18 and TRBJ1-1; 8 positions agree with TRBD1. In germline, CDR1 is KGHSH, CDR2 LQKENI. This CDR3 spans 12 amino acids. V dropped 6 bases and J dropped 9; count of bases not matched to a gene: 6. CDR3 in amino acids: CASSEDRAKAFF. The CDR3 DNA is TGTGCCAGCTCGGAGGACAGGGCCAAAGCTTTCTTT.

The CDR3, as DNA: TGCAGTGCTAGTGTACCGGGGACCTACGAGCAGTACTTC. Translation: CSASVPGTYEQYF. The rearrangement links TRBV20-1 to TRBJ2-7; the D gene is possibly TRBD2 (5 bases). There are 13 residues in the CDR3. Germline V gene lookup returns CDR1 DFQATT and CDR2 SNEGSKA (reference sequence). Trimming took off 3 bases at V and 2 bases at J, with 11 bases between the two ends.

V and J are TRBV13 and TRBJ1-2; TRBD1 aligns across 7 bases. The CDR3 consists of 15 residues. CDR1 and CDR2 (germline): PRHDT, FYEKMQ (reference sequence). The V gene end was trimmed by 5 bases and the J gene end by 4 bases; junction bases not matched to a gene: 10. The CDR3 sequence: CASSKGRGQLYGYTF. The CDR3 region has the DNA TGTGCCAGCAGCAAGGGTAGGGGACAGCTCTATGGCTACACCTTC.

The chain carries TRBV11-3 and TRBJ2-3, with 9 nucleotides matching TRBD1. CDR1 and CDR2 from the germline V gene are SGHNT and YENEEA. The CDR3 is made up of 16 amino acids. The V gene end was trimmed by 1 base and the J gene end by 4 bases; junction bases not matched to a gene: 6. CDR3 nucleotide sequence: TGTGCCAGCAGCTTAGGGGACAGGGTGATGGCAGATACGCAGTATTTT. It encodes CASSLGDRVMADTQYF.

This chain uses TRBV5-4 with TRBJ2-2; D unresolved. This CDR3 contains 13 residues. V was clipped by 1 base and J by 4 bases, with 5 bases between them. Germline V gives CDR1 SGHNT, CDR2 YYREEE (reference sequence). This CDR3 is CASSLPSTGELFF. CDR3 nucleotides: TGTGCCAGCAGCTTGCCCAGCACCGGGGAGCTGTTTTTT.

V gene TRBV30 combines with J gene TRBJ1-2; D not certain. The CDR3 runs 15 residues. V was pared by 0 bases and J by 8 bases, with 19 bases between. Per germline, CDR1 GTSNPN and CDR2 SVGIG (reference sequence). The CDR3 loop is CAWSVWAPYSGGYTF. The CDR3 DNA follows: TGTGCCTGGAGTGTTTGGGCGCCCTACTCGGGGGGCTACACCTTC.

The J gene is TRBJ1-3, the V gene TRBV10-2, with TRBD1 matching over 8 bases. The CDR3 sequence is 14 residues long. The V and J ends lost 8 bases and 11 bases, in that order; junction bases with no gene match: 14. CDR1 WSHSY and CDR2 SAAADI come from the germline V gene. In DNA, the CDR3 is TGCGCCAGCGGGGGGAGCCATTCGGGACAGGCCATATATTTT. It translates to CASGGSHSGQAIYF.

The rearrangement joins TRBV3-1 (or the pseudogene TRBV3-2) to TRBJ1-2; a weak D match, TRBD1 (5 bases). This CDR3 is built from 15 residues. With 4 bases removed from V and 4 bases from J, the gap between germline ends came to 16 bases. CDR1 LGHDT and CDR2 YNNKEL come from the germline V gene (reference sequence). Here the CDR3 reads CASSLRGGFSYGYTF. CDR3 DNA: TGTGCCAGCAGCCTGCGGGGGGGATTCTCCTATGGCTACACCTTC.

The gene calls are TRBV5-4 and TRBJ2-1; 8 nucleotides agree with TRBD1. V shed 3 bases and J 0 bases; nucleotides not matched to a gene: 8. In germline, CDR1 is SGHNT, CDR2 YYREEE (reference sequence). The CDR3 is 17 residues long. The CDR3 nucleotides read TGTGCCAGCAGCTCGCAGGGGGCGGGGAGCTCCTACAATGAGCAGTTCTTC. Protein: CASSSQGAGSSYNEQFF. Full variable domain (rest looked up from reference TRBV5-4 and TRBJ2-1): ETGVTQSPTHLIKTRGQQVTLRCSSQSGHNTVSWYQQALGQGPQFIFQYYREEENGRGNFPPRFSGLQFPNYSSELNVNALELDDSALYLCASSSQGAGSSYNEQFFGPGTRLTVL.

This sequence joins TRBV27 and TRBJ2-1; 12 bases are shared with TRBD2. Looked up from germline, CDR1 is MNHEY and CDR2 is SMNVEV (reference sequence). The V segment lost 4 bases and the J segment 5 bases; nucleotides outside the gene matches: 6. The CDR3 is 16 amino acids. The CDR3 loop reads CASSYAGLAGHNEQFF. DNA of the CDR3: TGTGCCAGCAGTTACGCTGGACTAGCGGGACACAATGAGCAGTTCTTC.

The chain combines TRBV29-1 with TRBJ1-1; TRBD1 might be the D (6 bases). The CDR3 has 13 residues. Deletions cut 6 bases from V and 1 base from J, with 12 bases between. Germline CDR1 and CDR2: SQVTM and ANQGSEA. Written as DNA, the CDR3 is TGCAGCGTCCTTCGCAGGGGGAACACTGAAGCTTTCTTT. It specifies CSVLRRGNTEAFF.

CDR3: CASSFSEGTEAFF. The CDR3 bases are TGTGCCAGCAGCTTTTCGGAGGGCACTGAAGCTTTCTTT. This chain connects TRBV7-9 to TRBJ1-1; D not resolved. Germline-derived CDR1 and CDR2 are SEHNR and FQNEAQ (reference sequence). Trimming removed 3 bases at V and 4 bases at J, with 9 bases between. The CDR3 is 13 amino acids.

Written as DNA, the CDR3 is TGTGCCAGCAGCCCCCGCATAGCGGATACGCAGTATTTT. It translates to CASSPRIADTQYF. The rearrangement links TRBV9 to TRBJ2-3; TRBD2 might be the D (5 bases). Per germline, CDR1 SGDLS and CDR2 YYNGEE. The V end was cut by 4 bases, the J end by 6 bases, with 12 bases between. This CDR3 contains 13 residues. The full variable domain, its missing parts supplied by reference TRBV9 and TRBJ2-3, is DSGVTQTPKHLITATGQRVTLRCSPRSGDLSVYWYQQSLDQGLQFLIQYYNGEERAKGNILERFSAQQFPDLHSELNLSSLELGDSALYFCASSPRIADTQYFGPGTRLTVL.

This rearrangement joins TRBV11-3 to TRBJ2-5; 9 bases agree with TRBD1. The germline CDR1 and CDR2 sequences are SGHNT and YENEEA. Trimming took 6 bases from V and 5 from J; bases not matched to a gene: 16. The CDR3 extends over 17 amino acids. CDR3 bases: TGTGCCAGCAGTTCGTGGAGGGGGGGACAGGGAAGGGAGACCCAGTACTTC. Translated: CASSSWRGGQGRETQYF.

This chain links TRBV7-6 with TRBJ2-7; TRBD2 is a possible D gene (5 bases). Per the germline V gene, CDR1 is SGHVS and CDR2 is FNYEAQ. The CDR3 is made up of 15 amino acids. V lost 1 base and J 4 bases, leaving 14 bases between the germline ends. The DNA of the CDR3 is TGTGCCAGCAGCTTAGGCGACCGCTCGGGGTACGAGCAGTACTTC. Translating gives CASSLGDRSGYEQYF.

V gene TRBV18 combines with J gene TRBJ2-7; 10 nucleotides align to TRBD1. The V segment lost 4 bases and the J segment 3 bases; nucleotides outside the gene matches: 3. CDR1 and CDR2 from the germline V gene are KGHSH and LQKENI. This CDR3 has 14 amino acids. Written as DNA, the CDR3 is TGTGCCAGCTCACAGGACAGGGGGAACTACGAGCAGTACTTC. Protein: CASSQDRGNYEQYF. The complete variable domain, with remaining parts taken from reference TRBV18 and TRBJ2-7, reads NAGVMQNPRHLVRRRGQEARLRCSPMKGHSHVYWYRQLPEEGLKFMVYLQKENIIDESGMPKERFSAEFPKEGPSILRIQQVVRGDSAAYFCASSQDRGNYEQYFGPGTRLTVT.

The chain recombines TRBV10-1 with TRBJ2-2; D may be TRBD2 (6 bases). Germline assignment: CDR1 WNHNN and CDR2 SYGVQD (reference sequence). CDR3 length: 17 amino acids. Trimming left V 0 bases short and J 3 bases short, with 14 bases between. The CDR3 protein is CASSESSLARYTGELFF. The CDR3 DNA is TGCGCCAGCAGTGAGTCGTCGCTAGCGAGATACACCGGGGAGCTGTTTTTT.

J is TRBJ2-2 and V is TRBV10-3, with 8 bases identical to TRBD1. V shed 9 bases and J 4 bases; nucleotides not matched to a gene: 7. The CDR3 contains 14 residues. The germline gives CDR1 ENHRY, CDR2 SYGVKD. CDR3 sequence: CAIAGGVSTGELFF. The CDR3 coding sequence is TGTGCCATAGCAGGGGGCGTGAGCACCGGGGAGCTGTTTTTT.

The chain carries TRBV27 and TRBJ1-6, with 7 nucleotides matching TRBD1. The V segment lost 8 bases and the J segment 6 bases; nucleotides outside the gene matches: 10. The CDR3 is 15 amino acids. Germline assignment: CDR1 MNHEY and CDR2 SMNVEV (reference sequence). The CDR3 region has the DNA TGTGCCAGCTCGGAGTGGACAGGTGCTAATTCACCCCTCCACTTT. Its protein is CASSEWTGANSPLHF.

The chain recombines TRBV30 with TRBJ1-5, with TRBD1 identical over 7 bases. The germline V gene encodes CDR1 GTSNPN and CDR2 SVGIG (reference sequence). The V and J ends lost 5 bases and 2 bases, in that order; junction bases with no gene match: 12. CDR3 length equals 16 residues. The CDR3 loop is CAWGTPGTVGNQPQHF. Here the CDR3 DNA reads TGTGCCTGGGGGACACCAGGGACAGTAGGCAATCAGCCCCAGCATTTT.

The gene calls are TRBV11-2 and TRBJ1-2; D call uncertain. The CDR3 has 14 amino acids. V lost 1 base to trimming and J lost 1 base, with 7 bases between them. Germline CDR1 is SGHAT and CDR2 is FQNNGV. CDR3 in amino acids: CASSLGRGNYGYTF. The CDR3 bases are TGTGCCAGCAGCTTAGGGCGGGGTAACTATGGCTACACCTTC.

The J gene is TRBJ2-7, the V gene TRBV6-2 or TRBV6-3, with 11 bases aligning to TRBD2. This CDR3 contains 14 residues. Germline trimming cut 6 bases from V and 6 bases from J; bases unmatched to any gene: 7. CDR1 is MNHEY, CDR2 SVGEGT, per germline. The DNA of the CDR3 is TGTGCCAGCAGCATAGCGGGAGGGCTCGCCGAGCAGTACTTC. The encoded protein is CASSIAGGLAEQYF.

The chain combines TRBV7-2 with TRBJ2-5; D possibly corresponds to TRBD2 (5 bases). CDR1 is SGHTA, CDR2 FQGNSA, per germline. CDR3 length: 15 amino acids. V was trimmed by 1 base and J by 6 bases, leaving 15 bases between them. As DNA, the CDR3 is TGTGCCAGCAGCTTAGACCCGGGAAAGGGCCAGACCCAGTACTTC. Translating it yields CASSLDPGKGQTQYF. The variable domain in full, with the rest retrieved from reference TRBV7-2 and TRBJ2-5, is GAGVSQSPSNKVTEKGKDVELRCDPISGHTALYWYRQSLGQGLEFLIYFQGNSAPDKSGLPSDRFSAERTGGSVSTLTIQRTQQEDSAVYLCASSLDPGKGQTQYFGPGTRLLVL.

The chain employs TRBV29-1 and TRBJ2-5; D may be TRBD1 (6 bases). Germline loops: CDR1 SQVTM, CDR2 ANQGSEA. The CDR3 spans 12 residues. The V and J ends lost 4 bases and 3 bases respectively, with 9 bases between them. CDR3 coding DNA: TGCAGCGTTGCTACAGGGAAAGAGACCCAGTACTTC. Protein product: CSVATGKETQYF.

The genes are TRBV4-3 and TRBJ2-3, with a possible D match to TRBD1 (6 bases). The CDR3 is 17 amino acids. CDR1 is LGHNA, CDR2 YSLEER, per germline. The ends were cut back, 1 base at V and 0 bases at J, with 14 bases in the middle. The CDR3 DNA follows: TGCGCCAGCAGCCAAGTTCTCCGACAGGTTAGCACAGATACGCAGTATTTT. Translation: CASSQVLRQVSTDTQYF.

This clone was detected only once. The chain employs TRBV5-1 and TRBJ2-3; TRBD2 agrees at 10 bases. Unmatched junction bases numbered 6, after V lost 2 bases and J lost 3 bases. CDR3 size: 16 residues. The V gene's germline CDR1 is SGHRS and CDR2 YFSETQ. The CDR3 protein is CASSFSGTSATDTQYF. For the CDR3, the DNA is TGCGCCAGCAGCTTCTCGGGGACTAGCGCGACAGATACGCAGTATTTT.

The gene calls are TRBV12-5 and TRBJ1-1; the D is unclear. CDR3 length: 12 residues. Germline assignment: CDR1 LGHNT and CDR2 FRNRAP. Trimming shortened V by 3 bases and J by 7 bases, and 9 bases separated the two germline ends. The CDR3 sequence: CASGFPPGEAFF. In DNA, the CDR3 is TGTGCTAGTGGTTTTCCACCGGGTGAAGCTTTCTTT. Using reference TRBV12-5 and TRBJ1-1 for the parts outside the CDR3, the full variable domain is DARVTQTPRHKVTEMGQEVTMRCQPILGHNTVFWYRQTMMQGLELLAYFRNRAPLDDSGMPKDRFSAEMPDATLATLKIQPSEPRDSAVYFCASGFPPGEAFFGQGTRLTVV.

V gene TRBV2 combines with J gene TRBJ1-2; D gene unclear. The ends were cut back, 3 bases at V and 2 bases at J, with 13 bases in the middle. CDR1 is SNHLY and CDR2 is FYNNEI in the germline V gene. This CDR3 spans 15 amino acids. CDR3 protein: CASSEWAGLNYGYTF. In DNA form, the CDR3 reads TGTGCCAGCAGTGAGTGGGCAGGTTTGAACTATGGCTACACCTTC.

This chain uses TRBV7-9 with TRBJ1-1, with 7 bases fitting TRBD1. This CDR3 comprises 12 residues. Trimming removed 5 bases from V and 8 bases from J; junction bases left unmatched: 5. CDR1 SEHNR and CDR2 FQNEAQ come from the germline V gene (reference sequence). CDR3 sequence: CASSPGQLEAFF. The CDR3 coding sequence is TGTGCCAGCAGCCCGGGACAGCTAGAAGCTTTCTTT.

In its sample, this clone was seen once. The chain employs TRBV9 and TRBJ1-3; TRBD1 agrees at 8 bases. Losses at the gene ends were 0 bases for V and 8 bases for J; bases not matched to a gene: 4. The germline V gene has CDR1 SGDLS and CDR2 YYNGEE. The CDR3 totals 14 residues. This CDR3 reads CASSVEAQGDTIYF. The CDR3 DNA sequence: TGTGCCAGCAGCGTAGAGGCACAGGGGGACACCATATATTTT.